This TCR beta chain was sequenced for a study of control samples from healthy donors and cancer patients. V was pared by 4 bases and J by 2 bases, with 0 bases between. Looked up from germline, CDR1 is SGHAT and CDR2 is FQNNGV. This CDR3 has 10 amino acids. Data came from immunoSEQ multiplex PCR; TCRdb stores just in-frame clones and leaves some out. The sample has 130,000 or so clones; 85% to 90% are singletons. This sequence joins TRBV11-2 and TRBJ2-7, with unresolved D. The specimen was blood. The sequence derives from a man in his thirties or forties in good health. Here the CDR3 reads CASSSYEQYF. The CDR3 DNA is TGTGCCAGCAGCTCCTACGAGCAGTACTTC.